Presented here are 12 T cell receptor beta chains from one specimen sequenced in a study of T cells in Graves' hyperthyroidism and ophthalmopathy. RNA transcripts yielded amplified TCR beta CDR3 regions. HTBI primers were employed in a first-round RT-PCR of the TCR CDR3. MiXCR, applied by TCRdb to the multiplex PCR reads, yields one record per CDR3 protein. The repertoire includes nearly 600,000 distinct CDR3 sequences, around 14% of them detected once, and 7% to 9% sits in the top ten. The specimen was blood. The receptors derive from a young woman with Graves' ophthalmopathy.

This clonotype showed up many times. This chain connects TRBV27 to TRBJ1-1; D is unresolved. Germline CDR1 MNHEY, CDR2 SMNVEV (reference sequence). The CDR3 runs 15 residues. V was clipped by 6 bases and J by 3 bases, with 17 bases between them. The CDR3, as DNA: TGTGCCAGCAGATCGTTTCCTTTAGCGGACACTGAAGCTTTCTTT. Translated: CASRSFPLADTEAFF.

This clonotype was picked up many times. The V call is TRBV7-7, the J call TRBJ2-3, with 8 bases fitting TRBD1. The V gene end was trimmed by 5 bases and the J gene end by 2 bases; junction bases not matched to a gene: 9. The CDR3 covers 16 residues. Germline CDR1 reads SSHAT; CDR2 reads FNYEAQ (reference sequence). CDR3 region: CASSLGTGLYTDTQYF. The DNA of the CDR3 is TGTGCCAGCAGCCTAGGGACAGGCCTTTACACAGATACGCAGTATTTT.

In its sample, this clonotype was seen many times. The V call is TRBV18, the J call TRBJ1-3; D possibly corresponds to TRBD1 (6 bases). The CDR3 extends over 14 amino acids. The V gene's germline CDR1 is KGHSH and CDR2 LQKENI. V dropped 3 bases and J dropped 4 bases, with 10 bases sitting between them. The CDR3 loop is CASSPPGQGNTIYF. CDR3 in DNA: TGTGCCAGCTCACCGCCGGGACAAGGAAACACCATATATTTT.

This clonotype showed up many times. This chain uses TRBV19 with TRBJ2-5, with a possible D match to TRBD2 (5 bases). The CDR3 runs 13 residues. The germline CDR1 and CDR2 sequences are LNHDA and SQIVND (reference sequence). V dropped 4 bases and J dropped 5 bases, with 11 bases sitting between them. CDR3 DNA sequence: TGTGCCAGTAGTACCTTTACGGGGGAGACCCAGTACTTC. Encoded protein: CASSTFTGETQYF. The full variable domain, its missing parts supplied by reference TRBV19 and TRBJ2-5, is DGGITQSPKYLFRKEGQNVTLSCEQNLNHDAMYWYRQDPGQGLRLIYYSQIVNDFQKGDIAEGYSVSREKKESFPLTVTSAQKNPTAFYLCASSTFTGETQYFGPGTRLLVL.

Ten or more counts support this clonotype. The genes are TRBV5-1 and TRBJ1-4; TRBD1 might be the D (5 bases). This CDR3 spans 15 amino acids. Per germline, CDR1 SGHRS and CDR2 YFSETQ. The germline V and J ends were trimmed by 4 bases and 4 bases, with 14 bases remaining between them. CDR3 nucleotide sequence: TGCGCCAGCAGCCGGTTTACAGGCCGTAATGAAAAACTGTTTTTT. It codes for CASSRFTGRNEKLFF.

Worth noting for this clonotype: With a much larger clone just one base away, this may be a read error. The conserved final phenylalanine or tryptophan is absent from the CDR3, which likely points to a read error. The chain carries TRBV5-1 and TRBJ2-7, with D hard to call. Per germline, CDR1 SGHRS and CDR2 YFSETQ. V shed 7 bases and J shed 1 base, with 18 bases lying between them. The CDR3 sequence is 15 residues long. The DNA for the CDR3 is TGCGCCAGCGGGCTTACTGGGGAAAAATCCTACGAGCAGTACCTC. As protein: CASGLTGEKSYEQYL.

This clonotype was recorded at least ten times. J is TRBJ2-7 and V is TRBV13, with TRBD1 identical over 9 bases. V shed 3 bases and J 6 bases; nucleotides not matched to a gene: 9. The CDR3 has 15 residues. Per the germline V gene, CDR1 is PRHDT and CDR2 is FYEKMQ (reference sequence). CDR3 sequence: CASSLRGQGSIEQYF. The DNA of the CDR3 is TGTGCCAGCAGCTTGCGTGGACAGGGGAGCATCGAGCAGTACTTC.

There are a few counts of this clonotype. This rearrangement joins TRBV30 to TRBJ2-7, with a possible D match to TRBD2 (6 bases). Trimming removed 3 bases from V and 3 bases from J, with 15 bases in between. This CDR3 has 14 residues. CDR1 and CDR2 (germline): GTSNPN, SVGIG (reference sequence). The CDR3 spells CAWRAPGLGYEQYF. The CDR3 nucleotides read TGTGCCTGGAGGGCTCCGGGACTGGGCTACGAGCAGTACTTC.

This clonotype was counted many times. The rearrangement uses TRBV28 and TRBJ1-3; possible D gene TRBD1, 6 bases. Germline CDR1 is MDHEN and CDR2 is SYDVKM. Trimming shortened V by 6 bases and J by 2 bases, and 11 bases separated the two germline ends. CDR3 size: 14 residues. The CDR3 DNA reads TGTGCCAGCAGGACTGCAGGGGCTGGAAACACCATATATTTT. Translated: CASRTAGAGNTIYF.

This clonotype was observed at least ten times. The chain joins TRBV28 to TRBJ1-4; D ambiguous. The CDR3 is 14 amino acids. Germline assignment: CDR1 MDHEN and CDR2 SYDVKM. V was clipped by 0 bases and J by 8 bases, with 10 bases between them. CDR3 in amino acids: CASSLWGSEEKLFF. CDR3 bases: TGTGCCAGCAGTTTATGGGGATCTGAGGAAAAACTGTTTTTT.

This clonotype has ten or more counts. CDR3 sequence: CASSRLGTGPYEQYF. The CDR3 bases are TGTGCCAGCAGTCGCTTAGGGACAGGCCCATACGAGCAGTACTTC. This chain joins TRBV28 and TRBJ2-7, with TRBD1 matching over 8 bases. The V segment lost 5 bases and the J segment 4 bases; nucleotides outside the gene matches: 10. The CDR3 has 15 amino acids. Germline lookup yields CDR1 MDHEN and CDR2 SYDVKM.

There are many counts of this clonotype. V gene TRBV12-3 or TRBV12-4 combines with J gene TRBJ1-1, with D hard to call. The V end was cut by 5 bases, the J end by 1 base, with 8 bases between. This CDR3 has 13 residues. The CDR3 loop reads CASSPRGNTEAFF. The CDR3 region has the DNA TGTGCCAGCAGTCCTCGGGGGAACACTGAAGCTTTCTTT.